This T cell receptor beta chain was profiled in a study of cytomegalovirus exposure and HLA in healthy donors. In the study overall: From donors who were HLA-typed, an early data release held 80 million to 95 million unique TCRs. Findings and caveats of the study: In a later analysis, a missense DCLRE1C variant was linked to TCR beta V- and J-gene trimming. In vitro experiments confirmed that three CMV-associated chains were specific for CMV antigens.

This CDR3 has 15 residues. V lost 0 bases to trimming and J lost 5 bases; unmatched junction nucleotides: 6. Germline CDR1 reads LNHNV; CDR2 reads YYDKDF (reference sequence). With respect to this clone: Its target is not known.

This PCR relied on a set of 60 Vbeta primers and 13 Jbeta primers. Produced via immunoSEQ multiplex PCR; TCRdb's table is partial and in-frame only. Its listing shows 91,000 or so clones. Sampled while nominally healthy, donors likely had unrecorded immune exposures. The V gene is TRBV15, the J gene TRBJ2-7; 8 bases align to TRBD1. This receptor was obtained from a woman under 40 in good health and CMV-seronegative. The sequenced sample was PBMCs. The CDR3 region has the DNA TGTGCCACCAGCAGAGAGGGCAGGGGGCTAGACGAGCAGTACTTC. Translation: CATSREGRGLDEQYF.